This T cell receptor beta chain was retrieved from a study of T-cell reconstitution after alpha-beta-depleted transplantation in children. This sample's TCRbeta library carried unique molecular identifier barcodes. TCRdb reanalysed the PCR reads using MiXCR and keeps one entry per CDR3 protein. The sample includes tens of thousands of distinct CDR3 sequences, approximately 46% of them seen just once. Trimming pared 1 base from V and 6 bases from J, leaving 12 bases between. CDR1 and CDR2 (germline): LGHDT, YNNKEL (reference sequence). The CDR3 sequence is 14 residues long. Worth noting for this clonotype: Its specificity is not known.

General observations from the study: Several hundred expanded graft clones reportedly gave rise to the alpha-beta T cells present about two months after transplant. T-cell numbers and diversity, one year after transplant, stemmed largely from T cells that were newly produced. At day 60, the high TCRbeta diversity found in some patients originated from recipient T cells and thymic progenitors that had survived.

This chain links TRBV3-1 with TRBJ1-1; D possibly corresponds to TRBD1 (6 bases). Sequences were derived from PBMCs, mostly from graft donor cells, sampled 360 days after TCRalphabeta/CD19-depleted stem cell transplant. This sequence originates from a male patient aged 10 to 17 who had a stem cell transplant for acute lymphoblastic leukemia, so the T cells may come from the graft donor. DNA for the CDR3: TGTGCCAGCAGCCAAGTAGGGGGGCGGGCTGAAGCTTTCTTT. This translates into CASSQVGGRAEAFF.